This TCR beta chain was sequenced in a study of OX40 agonist ivuxolimab in advanced cancers. Study-level information: At 0.01 to 10 mg/kg, ivuxolimab was administered intravenously to patients every 2 weeks. A partial response was reached by three patients: one with hepatocellular carcinoma and two with cutaneous melanoma. Study results and caveats: The study observed clonal expansion of CD4+ and CD8+ blood T cells by week 6 at 0.1 to 3.0 mg/kg.

In the case of this clone: What it binds is unknown.

This table comes from immunoSEQ multiplex PCR, and its TCRdb copy is limited to in-frame clones, with some not included. The table shows approximately 21,000 clones, with about four fifths occurring only once. Patients who had autoimmune disease history or got systemic immunosuppression were left out. The germline gives CDR1 MGHRA, CDR2 YSYEKL. The CDR3 consists of 16 residues. Losses at the gene ends were 4 bases for V and 8 bases for J; bases not matched to a gene: 14. Here the sequenced sample was CD4+ or CD8+ T cells sorted from blood, taken in a trial of the OX40 agonist ivuxolimab. The rearrangement uses TRBV4-1 and TRBJ2-1, with TRBD2 identical over 7 bases. The sequence was obtained from an adult with an advanced solid tumor such as melanoma, head and neck, liver or kidney cancer. CDR3: CASSLRGGGTKDEQFF. The CDR3 DNA reads as TGCGCCAGCAGCCTACGAGGAGGAGGGACTAAGGATGAGCAGTTCTTC.